These 9 T cell receptor beta chains share one sample of origin, sequenced in a study of cytomegalovirus exposure and HLA in healthy donors. Vbeta (60) and Jbeta (13) primers were used in the PCR. Using immunoSEQ multiplex PCR, the repertoire was profiled, and TCRdb retains in-frame clones only, with some absent. This table has roughly 150,000 clones, around 80% appearing once. The sequencing input was PBMCs. These receptors were obtained from a young man in good health and CMV-seropositive.

The V gene is TRBV28, the J gene TRBJ1-1; TRBD1 matches at 12 bases. V dropped 6 bases and J dropped 4; count of bases not matched to a gene: 9. CDR3 size: 16 residues. Germline CDR1 and CDR2: MDHEN and SYDVKM. CDR3 protein: CASSLGTGGEPTEAFF. The CDR3 region has the DNA TGTGCCAGCAGCTTAGGGACAGGGGGCGAGCCCACTGAAGCTTTCTTT.

The chain is built from TRBV28 and TRBJ1-3; the match to TRBD1 covers 9 bases. This CDR3 is built from 15 residues. The trim removed 5 bases at V and 4 bases at J, leaving 6 bases unmatched. Germline V CDR1 and CDR2: MDHEN, SYDVKM. The chain's CDR3 is CASSPGGTGGNTIYF. CDR3 in DNA: TGTGCCAGCAGTCCGGGGGGGACAGGGGGAAACACCATATATTTT.

The gene calls are TRBV10-3 and TRBJ2-7; possibly TRBD2 for D (6 bases). From germline, CDR1 is ENHRY and CDR2 SYGVKD. The V and J ends lost 0 bases and 0 bases respectively, with 6 bases between them. CDR3 length: 14 residues. The CDR3 reads CAISESDYSYEQYF. The DNA of the CDR3 is TGTGCCATCAGTGAGTCGGACTACTCCTACGAGCAGTACTTC.

The rearrangement joins TRBV6-1 to TRBJ2-1; no clear D gene. CDR1 MNHNS and CDR2 SASEGT come from the germline V gene. The CDR3 loop spans 15 amino acids. V was pared by 2 bases and J by 3 bases, with 11 bases between. The CDR3 sequence: CASSETSVSYNEQFF. The CDR3, as DNA: TGTGCCAGCAGTGAAACCAGCGTCAGCTACAATGAGCAGTTCTTC.

The chain recombines TRBV28 with TRBJ1-1, with TRBD1 matching over 7 bases. The CDR3 consists of 11 residues. With V trimmed by 4 bases and J by 8 bases, 1 base remained unmatched. Germline V gives CDR1 MDHEN, CDR2 SYDVKM. The DNA for the CDR3 is TGTGCCAGCAGTTGGGACAGAGAAGCTTTCTTT. Residues: CASSWDREAFF.

V usage is TRBV10-3 and J usage is TRBJ1-2; D perhaps matches TRBD1 (5 bases). V was cut by 0 bases and J by 6 bases, with 14 bases left in between. CDR1 ENHRY and CDR2 SYGVKD come from the germline V gene. This CDR3 has 15 residues. The CDR3 nucleotides read TGTGCCATCAGTGAGTCGAACGCAGGGCCCCATGGCTACACCTTC. This sequence encodes CAISESNAGPHGYTF.

The V gene is TRBV25-1, the J gene TRBJ1-4; TRBD1 agrees at 7 bases. CDR1 and CDR2 (germline): MGHDK, SYGVNS. This CDR3 is built from 14 residues. V shed 4 bases, J shed 7 bases, and the junction held 6 bases outside the gene matches. The CDR3 coding sequence is TGTGCCAGCAGTGGGGGACAGCACACTGAAAAACTGTTTTTT. Amino acids: CASSGGQHTEKLFF.

The CDR3 sequence is CSATPTGTGGGEQYF. The DNA of the CDR3 is TGCAGCGCCACACCTACCGGGACAGGGGGAGGCGAGCAGTACTTC. The chain joins TRBV29-1 to TRBJ2-7, with TRBD1 matching 11 bases. V was pared by 7 bases and J by 6 bases, with 14 bases of the junction left unmatched. The germline V gene encodes CDR1 SQVTM and CDR2 ANQGSEA. CDR3 length equals 15 residues.

The chain recombines TRBV18 with TRBJ2-1; unclear D gene. The CDR3 is 13 amino acids. CDR1 and CDR2 from the germline V gene are KGHSH and LQKENI. Trimming removed 0 bases at V and 6 bases at J, with 6 bases between. CDR3 sequence: CASSPPSVNEQFF. The CDR3 DNA reads TGTGCCAGCTCACCACCGTCTGTCAATGAGCAGTTCTTC.